This record covers a single T cell receptor (beta chain). The antigen it recognizes is unknown. One base away there is no much larger clone; base qualities are not given. The immunoSEQ hsTCRB v3.0 assay was used at survey level resolution to sequence the TRB variable region. A depth of about 35,000-50,000 T-cell genomes per sample was targeted for TRB sequencing. TRB libraries were pooled and sequenced on an Illumina MiSeq using a v3 150-cycle kit. The authors processed their data as follows. Analysis of repertoires was carried out in R inside a reproducible Nextflow workflow spanning QC, data transformation and analysis. Custom analyses were implemented in LymphoSeq2, an R package for AIRR-Seq data exploration. A few samples that produced fewer than 5000 total TRB sequences were removed, so 150 to 200 HIV repertoires were analyzed. Among the roughly 190 retained HIV repertoires, some 57 were collected before ART initiation and approximately 130 were collected after ART initiation. Repertoires were downsampled to 5000 TRB nucleotide sequences, with summary statistics averaged over 100 downsampling iterations. Only TRB sequences with CDR3 regions of at least seven amino acids were retained for analysis. A Shannon entropy-derived clonality score and the Gini coefficient were used to measure diversity. In the repertoire networks, any two of the top 5000 CDR3 amino acid sequences were connected whenever the two sequences differed by an edit distance of one. Antigen specificity groups and MHC restriction were predicted for TRB CDR3 amino acid sequences with GLIPH2. CDR3 amino acid sequences were matched against VDJdb and McPAS-TCR to flag known CMV, EBV, HIV or tissue antigen associations. Pre-ART, post-ART and control groups were compared with Wilcoxon signed-rank tests and Holm-Bonferroni correction. TCRdb took this table from immuneACCESS and kept in-frame rearrangements with V and J called. Such tables lack part of the clones; where checked against another copy, unresolved V genes explain under half of the gap, and the rest is unexplained. V and J calls and clone size come straight from that table; D and trimming were deduced from the DNA. For this sample the table gives about 26,000 clones, of which around 86% were detected only once. Less than 6% of the sample rests with the top ten.

From cysteine to phenylalanine, the CDR3 is 15 amino acids long. Here the CDR3 DNA is all that survives: 45 bases in frame from base 1. CDR1 and CDR2 were assigned from the germline V gene (reference sequence) as MNHEY and SMNVEV. Clipping removes 6 bases from V and 3 bases from J, with 9 as the unmatched junction base count. Inclusion was restricted to participants for whom at least one PBMC sample before ART initiation and at least two post-ART samples were available. Every participant with HIV received treatment in the United States of America. Before DNA extraction, cryopreserved samples containing 1-10 million PBMC were thawed and washed. At the time of the earliest PBMC sample for each participant with HIV, ages ranged from 23 to 54 years. Per participant, PBMC samples came from 1-4 timepoints prior to ART initiation and 2-8 timepoints following ART initiation, for a median of 7 samples. For every participant, serial HIV viral load, CD4+ T-cell count, ART history and demographic data were obtained. Using a Qiagen kit on a QIAcube, genomic DNA was extracted from unsorted PBMC, with samples processed in batches of 12.

The data stem from a study of long-term antiretroviral therapy in people with HIV (dated by TCRdb to the early 2020s). A note on the overall study: Collection of the earliest samples took place about a decade ahead of the 2015 WHO recommendation for immediate ART, at a time when ART was typically delayed until CD4 counts fell. A total of some 200 cryopreserved PBMC samples came from 30 adults with confirmed HIV infection and were collected serially over a mean of about 6 years (range 1-12). This retrospective serial study examined whether starting ART and sustained HIV suppression were associated with changes in the composition and diversity of the TRB repertoire in peripheral blood. No cross-contamination during QIAcube processing was seen in test extractions of a monoclonal T-cell line run alongside around 34 polyclonal samples. Among the approximately 30 participants with HIV, about a dozen were female. The research as a whole found: No data were available on ART adherence, viral resistance or therapy changes, limiting inferences about post-ART repertoire changes. Since PBMC availability was limited, sequencing covered only the TCR beta chain, with no alpha chain pairing. A significant increase in TRB diversity was found to be associated with ART initiation, although TRB diversity was observed to remain significantly below that of transplant donor controls even after long-term ART. At every time point, the repertoire was dominated by expanded TRB clones first identified before ART initiation, although this dominance fluctuated and, in many PLHIV, declined after ART. Because cell numbers in pre-ART samples were limited, unsorted PBMC were profiled instead of sorted CD4+ and CD8+ T cells. Compared with controls, HIV repertoires had narrower CDR3 length ranges, and the network structure pointed to an antigen-experienced repertoire that shifted only slightly toward naive after ART. The samples span the years 2004 to 2017, and the ART regimens used may be less effective than current regimens.

Sequencing was performed on unsorted PBMCs, taken more than 2.6 years after starting antiretroviral therapy. The receptor was derived from a man in his forties with HIV. In this chain, TRBV27 is recombined with TRBJ2-7, with 9 middle bases fitting TRBD1. The encoded CDR3 is CASRHGGTGIYEQYF. The sequenced DNA: TGTGCCAGCAGGCATGGGGGGACAGGGATCTACGAGCAGTACTTC.